This T cell receptor beta chain comes out of a study of T cell responses to AZD1222 COVID-19 vaccine. Profiled with immunoSEQ multiplex PCR; TCRdb holds only in-frame clones, not every one. In the table there are approximately 150,000 clones, about nine tenths of which are singletons. Per the germline V gene, CDR1 is MDHEN and CDR2 is SYDVKM. The CDR3 spans 13 residues. The V and J ends lost 7 bases and 5 bases, in that order; junction bases with no gene match: 4. The chain employs TRBV28 and TRBJ2-5; TRBD1 aligns across 10 bases. Sequencing was performed on peripheral blood, taken on day 0 of MenACWY control vaccination. The receptor's source is an adult in good health. This CDR3 is CASMRQGAETQYF. Here the CDR3 DNA reads TGTGCCAGCATGAGACAGGGGGCGGAGACCCAGTACTTC.